This T cell receptor (beta chain) was sequenced during a study of glioma-infiltrating T cells. Broader study findings: Tissue-blood divergence was below expectation in non-neoplastic patients, above in gliomas.

The germline CDR1 and CDR2 sequences are SQVTM and ANQGSEA. This CDR3 spans 12 amino acids. V shed 3 bases and J 7 bases; nucleotides not matched to a gene: 3. This clonotype was picked up a small number of times. Its antigen is not known. TCR alpha and beta CDR3 regions were amplified from RNA using iRepertoire nested multiplex PCR. TCRdb processed the multiplex PCR reads anew with MiXCR; each CDR3 protein has one entry. The table lists under 200,000 distinct CDR3 sequences, around 45% of them singletons. Specimen: glioma tissue, nonneoplastic brain tissue, or PBMCs (not recorded which). The sequence was collected from a human donor with low-grade glioma or glioblastoma, undergoing nonglioma brain surgery, or in good health (not recorded which). The gene calls are TRBV29-1 and TRBJ1-2, with 9 bases fitting TRBD1. The CDR3 sequence: CSVETDRGGYTF. CDR3 coding DNA: TGCAGCGTTGAGACGGACAGGGGTGGCTACACCTTC.